This T cell receptor beta chain originates from a study of blood T cell repertoires in COVID-19. Study overall: T cells, B-cell-depleted T cells, or PBMCs supplied cDNA or gDNA.

This clone was picked up one time. From germline, CDR1 is LNHDA and CDR2 SQIVND (reference sequence). V shed 8 bases and J 4 bases; nucleotides not matched to a gene: 4. The CDR3 covers 13 residues. Source study methods: Amplification from reference gene primers served as the basis for estimated nucleated cell counts. TCRdb's table, derived via immunoSEQ multiplex PCR, lists solely in-frame clones and lacks some. The V and J calls and the clone size are those of that table, but D and trimming were determined from the DNA. This sample has roughly 330,000 clones, with about 87% found just once. The receptor was isolated from a man under 40 with COVID-19, enrolled during active disease. The chain carries TRBV19 and TRBJ1-5; 8 positions match TRBD1. Input material: peripheral blood. CDR3 residues: CASGDRMNQPQHF. In nucleotides, the CDR3 is TGTGCCAGTGGGGACAGGATGAATCAGCCCCAGCATTTT.